The rows below give T cell receptor beta chains drawn from one sample of a study of T cells in Graves' hyperthyroidism and ophthalmopathy. TCRdb re-called the multiplex PCR reads with MiXCR, one entry per CDR3 protein. The sample carries under 350,000 distinct CDR3 sequences, roughly a fifth recorded once. Sequencing was done on a sample of blood. The origin of the receptors is a woman in her 50s with Graves' hyperthyroidism. The CDR3 runs from the conserved cysteine through the conserved F or W. Each record gives: CDR3 DNA, CDR3 protein, D gene, clone size, J gene, V gene. The D gene is left open where the match is weak. Clone size is given for some rows only: seen once, a few or many times, or a class if the clone is expanded.

TGCGCCAGCAGCGACGGATCTACGCAGTTCTTC,CASSDGSTQFF,.,many,TRBJ2-1,TRBV5-1
TGTGCCAGCAGGATCGGGGACTCCACAGATACGCAGTATTTT,CASRIGDSTDTQYF,.,many,TRBJ2-3,TRBV2
TGTACCAGCAGCTTAGCGATCAGGGCGGTCGACACTGAAGCTTTCTTT,CTSSLAIRAVDTEAFF,.,few,TRBJ1-1,TRBV7-2
TGTGCCAGCAGTTTTGACCCGGACGGACTTAACTATGGCTACACCTTC,CASSFDPDGLNYGYTF,.,many,TRBJ1-2,TRBV28
TGTGCCAGCAGTTACTCCCTAGCGGGAGGCGCCTACGAGCAGTACTTC,CASSYSLAGGAYEQYF,TRBD2,.,TRBJ2-7,TRBV6-5
TGTGCCAGCACCCTAGGGGAGGATCAGCCCCAGCATTTT,CASTLGEDQPQHF,.,.,TRBJ1-5,TRBV12-3/TRBV12-4
TGTGCCAGCAGGCGAACCGGGACAGGGCTCTCCTACGAGCAGTACTTC,CASRRTGTGLSYEQYF,TRBD1,.,TRBJ2-7,TRBV6-1
TGCGCCAGCAGCCCCCCCCTAGCAGCGGGAGGGGGGGAGACCCAGTACTTC,CASSPPLAAGGGETQYF,TRBD2,.,TRBJ2-5,TRBV10-1
TGCAGTGCTAGCCCCGGGGCAGGGGGTTTCGGCGGAGTAAATGAGCAGTTCTTC,CSASPGAGGFGGVNEQFF,TRBD1,.,TRBJ2-1,TRBV20-1
TGCAGTGCTAGAGCTTGGAGGGCCGACTATGGCTACACCTTC,CSARAWRADYGYTF,.,.,TRBJ1-2,TRBV20-1
TGTGCCAGCAGCCAAGTTCGCGGGAGGACCTACAATGAGCAGTTCTTC,CASSQVRGRTYNEQFF,TRBD2,many,TRBJ2-1,TRBV3-1
TGTGCCAGCTCACCCGGGGATCGGGAAAAACTGTTTTTT,CASSPGDREKLFF,.,many,TRBJ1-4,TRBV18
TGCAGTGCTAGATCCTCTGGGCTAGAGATCCCCAATGAGCAGTTCTTC,CSARSSGLEIPNEQFF,.,many,TRBJ2-1,TRBV20-1
TGTGCCAGCAGTTCTCAGGGGGCCGGGGTACGGAAGGAAGCTTTCTTT,CASSSQGAGVRKEAFF,TRBD1,many,TRBJ1-1,TRBV28
TGTGCCAGCAGCTTCGGACCAGCCTACGAGCAGTACTTC,CASSFGPAYEQYF,.,many,TRBJ2-7,TRBV7-9
TGTGCCAGCTCACCATCCTCAGGACAGGGGGCCACTGAAGCTTTCTTT,CASSPSSGQGATEAFF,TRBD1,many,TRBJ1-1,TRBV18
TGTGCCAGCAGTTTAGCCAACCTGGGACAGAGAAACACCATATATTTT,CASSLANLGQRNTIYF,TRBD1,many,TRBJ1-3,TRBV28
TGTGCCAGCAGGCCGGGACAGATAAATTCACCCCTCCACTTT,CASRPGQINSPLHF,TRBD1,many,TRBJ1-6,TRBV6-1
TGTGCCACTAAACTCCAGGGGGGGTTACACAATGAGCAGTTCTTC,CATKLQGGLHNEQFF,.,few,TRBJ2-1,TRBV11-3
TGTGCCAGCAGTCCTGGTCAAACACTTATGAACACTGAAGCTTTCTTT,CASSPGQTLMNTEAFF,.,.,TRBJ1-1,TRBV12-3/TRBV12-4
TGTGCCAGCAGCTTAGGCTACCGATACGAGCAGTACTTC,CASSLGYRYEQYF,.,many,TRBJ2-7,TRBV11-2
TGTGCCAGCAATGAGGGATCGGCGGGCGCCGGGGAGCTGTTTTTT,CASNEGSAGAGELFF,.,few,TRBJ2-2,TRBV6-1
TGTGCCAAAGACAGCCCGGGCACAGATACGCAGTATTTT,CAKDSPGTDTQYF,.,many,TRBJ2-3,TRBV27
TGTGCCACCACAGGGGGCACCAGCACAGATACGCAGTATTTT,CATTGGTSTDTQYF,TRBD1,.,TRBJ2-3,TRBV28
TGTGCCAGCAACCCTCAGTGGCGGGGGGGCCTCGCAGATACGCAGTATTTT,CASNPQWRGGLADTQYF,TRBD2,many,TRBJ2-3,TRBV7-2
TGTGCCAGCAGCGGGCGACAGGGACGAACGGTCTACACCTTC,CASSGRQGRTVYTF,TRBD1,.,TRBJ1-2,TRBV7-9
TGTGCCAGCAGCAGGGGACTAGGTATATCGGAGACCCAGTACTTC,CASSRGLGISETQYF,TRBD2,.,TRBJ2-5,TRBV5-5
TGTGCCAGCAGTTACGGCAGCAATAATGAAAAACTGTTTTTT,CASSYGSNNEKLFF,.,many,TRBJ1-4,TRBV6-1
TGTGCCAGCAGCCTGTTTGGACTAGCGGACCGAAAGGAGACCCAGTACTTC,CASSLFGLADRKETQYF,TRBD2,many,TRBJ2-5,TRBV3-1
TGTGCCTCAGGGCTCAATTCACCCCTCCACTTT,CASGLNSPLHF,.,many,TRBJ1-6,TRBV30
TGTGCCAGCAGTGGGGGGCAGACCCAGTACTTC,CASSGGQTQYF,.,few,TRBJ2-5,TRBV2
TGTGCCAGCAGCTTAGGATTGAGCGGGAGGAGCCACGAGCAGTACTTC,CASSLGLSGRSHEQYF,TRBD2,.,TRBJ2-7,TRBV7-9
TGTGCCAGCAGCTTTAACAGGGGACCGGGGGCGCCCCAGCATTTT,CASSFNRGPGAPQHF,TRBD1,.,TRBJ1-5,TRBV7-2
TGTGCCAGTACAGGGGACTACCAAGAGACCCAGTACTTC,CASTGDYQETQYF,.,few,TRBJ2-5,TRBV6-1
TGTGCCAGCAGCTTATCCGGGGAGCTGTTTTTT,CASSLSGELFF,.,many,TRBJ2-2,TRBV11-2
TGTGCCAGCTCACCGCCAAATTCACCCCTCCACTTT,CASSPPNSPLHF,.,many,TRBJ1-6,TRBV18
TGTGCCAGCAGCTTGACGGGACAGGGGAGAGGAAACACCATATATTTT,CASSLTGQGRGNTIYF,TRBD1,.,TRBJ1-3,TRBV5-4
TGTGCCAGCAGTGAAGAGGCGGGCCCACGGGAGCAGTTCTTC,CASSEEAGPREQFF,.,many,TRBJ2-1,TRBV2
TGTGCCTGGAGTGTAACGGGACAGTTAAATCAGCCCCAGCATTTT,CAWSVTGQLNQPQHF,TRBD1,few,TRBJ1-5,TRBV30
TGTGCCAGCAGTTATTGGAGACCACAGCAGTTCTTC,CASSYWRPQQFF,.,once,TRBJ2-1,TRBV28
TGTGCCAGCAGTTTAGCGCGGTATTCACCCCTCCACTTT,CASSLARYSPLHF,.,.,TRBJ1-6,TRBV12-3/TRBV12-4
TGTGCCAGCAGCACTAGTGCCATTCAGTACTTC,CASSTSAIQYF,.,.,TRBJ2-4,TRBV12-3/TRBV12-4
TGTGCCAGCAGCTCGCGGGGGGACTCCTACAATGAGCAGTTCTTC,CASSSRGDSYNEQFF,TRBD2,few,TRBJ2-1,TRBV11-2
TGTGCCAGCAGTGAATCGGAGGGAGGCAGTCAGCCCCAGCATTTT,CASSESEGGSQPQHF,.,few,TRBJ1-5,TRBV2
TGTGCCAGCAGTTTTGGGACAGGGAGTTCTGGAAACACCATATATTTT,CASSFGTGSSGNTIYF,TRBD1,many,TRBJ1-3,TRBV12-3/TRBV12-4
TGTGCCAGCAGCCCGGGAGGGGACAGGGGGCTTTGGACCCAGTACTTC,CASSPGGDRGLWTQYF,TRBD1,many,TRBJ2-5,TRBV7-3
TGTGCCAGCAGCCAAAATCTTGGTGAAAAACTGTTTTTT,CASSQNLGEKLFF,.,few,TRBJ1-4,TRBV14
TGCAGCGTAGAGCGGACAGGGGGGGAGACCCAGTACTTC,CSVERTGGETQYF,TRBD1,many,TRBJ2-5,TRBV29-1
TGTGCCAGCAGGTTCGACAGCTACGAGCAGTACTTC,CASRFDSYEQYF,.,many,TRBJ2-7,TRBV25-1
TGCGCCAGCAGCTATCGGGACCGCCACACCGGGGAGCTGTTTTTT,CASSYRDRHTGELFF,.,.,TRBJ2-2,TRBV5-1
TGTGCCAGCAGCCTAAGTCCCTTAACTATAAATGAGCAGTTCTTC,CASSLSPLTINEQFF,.,many,TRBJ2-1,TRBV3-1
TGTGCCTGGAGTGTATTAATGGCAGTCAATGAGCAGTTCTTC,CAWSVLMAVNEQFF,.,many,TRBJ2-1,TRBV30
TGTGCCAGCAGGCCCCGGGATTTTGGGACGGAAGGCTACACCTTC,CASRPRDFGTEGYTF,.,once,TRBJ1-2,TRBV6-2/TRBV6-3
TGTGCCAGCAGCTTAGAACTAGCGGGAGGGCTATCGTGGAATGAGCAGTTCTTC,CASSLELAGGLSWNEQFF,TRBD2,.,TRBJ2-1,TRBV7-9
TGTGCCAGCTCACCTAGGGCCTTCCCCTACAATGAGCAGTTCTTC,CASSPRAFPYNEQFF,.,.,TRBJ2-1,TRBV18
TGCAGTGCTAGAGCTTCGGACAGGGGATACACCGGGGAGCTGTTTTTT,CSARASDRGYTGELFF,TRBD1,many,TRBJ2-2,TRBV20-1
TGTGCCAGCAGCTCCTCGGTGGGGGAGCAGTACTTC,CASSSSVGEQYF,.,.,TRBJ2-7,TRBV28
TGTGCCAGCAGAATTCAGGGTCGTGGTACGCAGTATTTT,CASRIQGRGTQYF,.,once,TRBJ2-3,TRBV12-3/TRBV12-4
TGCAGCGTTGAACAAGAGCCCTACGAGCAGTACTTC,CSVEQEPYEQYF,.,many,TRBJ2-7,TRBV29-1
TGTGCCAGCACTGGACCGACGAACACTGAAGCTTTCTTT,CASTGPTNTEAFF,.,few,TRBJ1-1,TRBV7-9